This T cell receptor beta chain appears in the sequencing data of a study of OX40 agonist ivuxolimab in advanced cancers. Study-level background: Ivuxolimab was a fully human IgG2 agonistic monoclonal antibody targeting the costimulatory receptor OX40 (CD134). Intravenous ivuxolimab was administered to patients every 2 weeks at six dose levels: 0.01, 0.1, 0.3, 1.5, 3 and 10 mg/kg. Of the 52 patients in dose escalation, approximately 20 had hepatocellular carcinoma, some 15 had melanoma, 9 had renal cell carcinoma and 9 had head and neck cancer. In the dose-escalation cohort, roughly 80% of patients were male, and the mean age was approximately 64 years, with a range of roughly 23 to 85. Patients were allowed to have had prior anti-PD-1, anti-PD-L1 or anti-CTLA-4 therapy, and less than 45% of the dose-escalation patients had previously received checkpoint inhibitors. Partial responses were achieved by three dose-escalation patients, of whom one had hepatocellular carcinoma and two had cutaneous melanoma. Peripheral TCRbeta sequencing was intended to test whether TCR sequence diversity was altered and clonal T-cell expansion was caused by ivuxolimab. The monotherapy dose-escalation portion (N ≈ 52 patients) of the phase I ivuxolimab trial is reported in the paper.

What the work shows at the level of the full study, not this receptor alone: At doses from 0.1 to 3.0 mg/kg, clonal expansion was seen in both CD4+ and CD8+ blood T cells between baseline and week 6. Which antigens the clonally expanded peripheral T cells were specific for was not determined. In the 0.1-3.0 mg/kg groups, partial responders had among the lowest normalized peripheral clonal expansion, particularly in CD8+ T cells. On average, CD8+ T cells showed more expanded clones than CD4+ T cells after ivuxolimab. Low levels of normalized T-cell clonal expansion were also seen in some patients who did not respond.

Regarding this clone: The antigen it recognizes is unknown. No much larger clone exists at a distance of one base, and base qualities are not known.

Relative to germline, V is 1 base shorter and J is 6 bases shorter, with 11 bases between their ends. The CDR3 sequence holds 14 residues, the cysteine and phenylalanine included. The read is trimmed to its CDR3 DNA, 42 bases read in frame from base 1. The germline V gene yields SGHDT for CDR1 and YYEEEE for CDR2. The trial excluded patients who had a history of autoimmune disease or who were on systemic immunosuppression. Peripheral blood for TCR sequencing was collected from all dose cohorts at baseline, on cycle 4 day 1, and on cycle 7 day 1. Samples were obtained from an open-label, multicenter, first-in-human phase I dose-escalation trial of ivuxolimab. Adults with locally advanced or metastatic melanoma, renal cell, hepatocellular, or head and neck squamous cell carcinoma were enrolled in the trial. Before TCR sequencing, CD4+ and CD8+ T cells were separately sorted from peripheral blood. Genomic DNA was isolated from the sorted cells so that the TCRbeta CDR3 region could be sequenced. The immunoSEQ Assay was used to sequence the TCRbeta CDR3 regions. This immuneACCESS table, as held by TCRdb, lists in-frame sequences with V and J called but not all clones. Of the missing ones, under half trace to an unresolved V gene in checked studies; the others have no known cause. The sample data list about 68,000 clones, and over 75% of these were observed just once. More than 0.75% of the sample comes from the top ten.

Recombination joined TRBV5-6 with TRBJ1-5; a tentative D match to TRBD1 spans 5 bases. The sequenced sample was CD4+ or CD8+ T cells sorted from blood, obtained in a trial of the OX40 agonist ivuxolimab. This clonotype was obtained from an adult with an advanced solid tumor such as melanoma, head and neck, liver or kidney cancer. The CDR3 protein: CASSLRGAGQPQHF. The DNA sequence follows: TGTGCCAGCAGCTTGCGTGGGGCAGGTCAGCCCCAGCATTTT.